A single sample gave rise to the 27 T cell receptor beta chains below, sequenced in a study of control samples from healthy donors and cancer patients (dated by TCRdb to the early 2020s). Library creation used the immunoSEQ multiplex PCR assay. TCRdb stores this immuneACCESS table with in-frame sequences only. Part of the clones is absent; in the studies checked, under half of the shortfall reflects unresolved V genes, and no reason is known for the rest. Recorded for this sample are roughly 130,000 clones; approximately 90% of them occurred a single time. The ten largest clones represent more than 2.5% of the sample. The sequencing sample was made of blood. These receptors originate from a man in his fifties or sixties in good health.

The chain couples TRBV6-5 to TRBJ1-2, with 11 bases lining up with TRBD1. V dropped 6 bases and J dropped 8; count of bases not matched to a gene: 2. Germline V gene lookup returns CDR1 MNHEY and CDR2 SVGAGI. This CDR3 region has 12 residues. This chain's CDR3 is CASSGQGAGYTF. DNA of the CDR3: TGTGCCAGCAGCGGACAGGGGGCGGGCTACACCTTC.

This sequence joins TRBV28 and TRBJ1-1; D is uncertain. Trimming removed 3 bases from V and 3 bases from J, with 11 bases in between. The CDR3 spans 14 residues. CDR1 MDHEN and CDR2 SYDVKM come from the germline V gene. The CDR3 DNA reads TGTGCCAGCAGTTTGCCGGCGGATTACACTGAAGCTTTCTTT. Amino acid sequence: CASSLPADYTEAFF.

This rearrangement joins TRBV28 to TRBJ1-1; 7 nucleotides agree with TRBD1. The CDR3 is 15 residues long. The germline gives CDR1 MDHEN, CDR2 SYDVKM. The V gene end was trimmed by 4 bases and the J gene end by 2 bases; junction bases not matched to a gene: 7. The CDR3 nucleotides read TGTGCCAGCAGTTCGTTGGACAGGCCAAACACTGAAGCTTTCTTT. Protein product: CASSSLDRPNTEAFF.

V and J are TRBV7-8 and TRBJ1-1; perhaps TRBD1 as D (5 bases). The germline V gene encodes CDR1 SGHVS and CDR2 FQNEAQ. The germline V and J ends were trimmed by 1 base and 2 bases, with 8 bases remaining between them. The CDR3 extends over 14 amino acids. The CDR3 protein is CASSLGQSNTEAFF. In DNA form, the CDR3 reads TGTGCCAGCAGCTTAGGACAGTCAAACACTGAAGCTTTCTTT.

V usage is TRBV6-5 and J usage is TRBJ1-4; D not resolved. There are 14 residues in the CDR3. The germline CDR1 and CDR2 sequences are MNHEY and SVGAGI. Trimming cost V 6 bases and J 8 bases, with 16 bases left between them. DNA for the CDR3: TGTGCCAGCAGAATAGACCCGAATCGGGAAAAACTGTTTTTT. Protein sequence: CASRIDPNREKLFF.

The chain couples TRBV7-9 to TRBJ2-4; D perhaps matches TRBD1 (6 bases). Germline V gene data show CDR1 as SEHNR and CDR2 as FQNEAQ (reference sequence). This CDR3 region has 18 residues. The germline V and J ends were trimmed by 3 bases and 1 base, with 19 bases remaining between them. The CDR3 region has the DNA TGTGCCAGCAGCTTTCTTGCGGTGGCAGGGGAGGCCAAAAACATTCAGTACTTC. Residues: CASSFLAVAGEAKNIQYF.

The gene calls are TRBV6-2 or TRBV6-3 and TRBJ2-5; TRBD1 matches at 7 bases. The V gene's germline CDR1 is MNHEY and CDR2 SVGEGT. The CDR3 extends over 19 amino acids. Unmatched junction bases numbered 16, after V lost 2 bases and J lost 1 base. CDR3 sequence: CASSYLLKGQTSFQETQYF. CDR3 sequence (DNA): TGTGCCAGCAGTTACCTCCTTAAGGGACAGACCTCCTTCCAAGAGACCCAGTACTTC.

The chain is built from TRBV30 and TRBJ1-4; the D gene is possibly TRBD1 (5 bases). CDR3 length: 12 amino acids. The germline V gene has CDR1 GTSNPN and CDR2 SVGIG (reference sequence). The V end was cut by 1 base, the J end by 12 bases, with 12 bases between. The CDR3 region is CAWSGQRQELFF. CDR3 bases: TGTGCCTGGAGTGGACAGCGCCAAGAACTGTTTTTT.

The chain couples TRBV7-9 to TRBJ2-2; D is uncertain. V dropped 5 bases and J dropped 1 base, with 8 bases sitting between them. The CDR3 length is 14 residues. Germline CDR1 and CDR2: SEHNR and FQNEAQ (reference sequence). In nucleotides, the CDR3 is TGTGCCAGCAGCCTCGGATGGAACACCGGGGAGCTGTTTTTT. It specifies CASSLGWNTGELFF. Drawing the rest from reference TRBV7-9 and TRBJ2-2, the complete variable domain is DTGVSQNPRHKITKRGQNVTFRCDPISEHNRLYWYRQTLGQGPEFLTYFQNEAQLEKSRLLSDRFSAERPKGSFSTLEIQRTEQGDSAMYLCASSLGWNTGELFFGEGSRLTVL.

The chain recombines TRBV19 with TRBJ1-5, with 12 nucleotides matching TRBD1. V dropped 1 base and J dropped 8; count of bases not matched to a gene: 12. CDR3 size: 18 residues. Germline CDR1 reads LNHDA; CDR2 reads SQIVND (reference sequence). The chain's CDR3 is CASSIAGTGGAYRKPQHF. For the CDR3, the DNA is TGTGCCAGTAGTATAGCGGGGACAGGGGGCGCTTATAGGAAGCCCCAGCATTTT.

The chain carries TRBV5-6 and TRBJ2-7; D is possibly TRBD2 (6 bases). CDR3 length equals 13 residues. Between the trimmed V and J ends, which lost 2 bases and 5 bases, there was a span of 11 bases. The germline gives CDR1 SGHDT, CDR2 YYEEEE. DNA for the CDR3: TGTGCCAGCAGCTTTGGGCGGGGCGACGAGCAGTACTTC. Translation gives CASSFGRGDEQYF.

The gene calls are TRBV7-9 and TRBJ1-4; D remains unclear. Germline V gene data show CDR1 as SEHNR and CDR2 as FQNEAQ (reference sequence). V was pared by 4 bases and J by 4 bases, with 10 bases between. The CDR3 extends over 14 amino acids. CDR3 sequence: CASSSTTDNEKLFF. The CDR3 DNA sequence: TGTGCCAGCAGCTCAACAACTGATAATGAAAAACTGTTTTTT.

This clone was detected a few times. The chain's CDR3 is CASSLWVGVRGYTF. The CDR3 nucleotides are TGTGCCAGCAGCTTATGGGTCGGGGTGAGAGGCTACACCTTC. This chain joins TRBV5-6 and TRBJ1-2; D is unresolved. The ends were cut back, 2 bases at V and 8 bases at J, with 16 bases in the middle. CDR1 is SGHDT, CDR2 YYEEEE, per germline. The CDR3 is 14 residues long.

The chain combines TRBV6-6 with TRBJ1-1; 11 positions match TRBD1. The V gene's germline CDR1 is MNHNY and CDR2 SVGAGI (reference sequence). The CDR3 runs to 17 residues. V lost 6 bases, J lost 0 bases, and 9 bases stayed unmatched. The DNA for the CDR3 is TGTGCCAGCAGCCGAGGACAGGGGGCTTTCATGAACACTGAAGCTTTCTTT. This gives the protein CASSRGQGAFMNTEAFF.

The chain links TRBV5-4 to TRBJ2-4, with unresolved D. Germline CDR1 SGHNT, CDR2 YYREEE (reference sequence). The CDR3 spans 13 residues. The germline V and J ends were trimmed by 4 bases and 6 bases, with 11 bases remaining between them. The CDR3 nucleotides are TGTGCCAGCAGCCATTATGAAGGAAACATTCAGTACTTC. This encodes CASSHYEGNIQYF.

V and J are TRBV6-5 and TRBJ1-5, with D maybe TRBD1 (5 bases). The CDR3 is 13 amino acids. V gave up 6 bases and J gave up 7 bases, with 13 bases separating them. CDR1 is MNHEY, CDR2 SVGAGI, per germline. The CDR3 loop reads CASRRRGDQPQHF. CDR3 coding DNA: TGTGCCAGCAGGCGTCGGGGGGACCAGCCCCAGCATTTT.

The genes are TRBV2 and TRBJ2-5, with 11 bases aligning to TRBD2. CDR3 size: 15 residues. The trim removed 5 bases at V and 2 bases at J, leaving 4 bases unmatched. CDR1 is SNHLY, CDR2 FYNNEI, per germline. The CDR3 DNA is TGTGCCAGCAGTCCGGCTAGCGGGGGGCAAGAGACCCAGTACTTC. This encodes CASSPASGGQETQYF.

The V gene is TRBV14, the J gene TRBJ1-1, with unresolved D. The CDR3 totals 12 residues. V was cut by 6 bases and J by 1 base, with 6 bases left in between. Germline V gene data show CDR1 as SGHDN and CDR2 as FVKESK. For the CDR3, the DNA is TGTGCCAGCAGGGATCAGAACACTGAAGCTTTCTTT. Protein: CASRDQNTEAFF.

V and J are TRBV20-1 and TRBJ2-3, with D hard to call. The CDR3 spans 14 residues. With 3 bases removed from V and 1 base from J, the gap between germline ends came to 11 bases. The germline V gene encodes CDR1 DFQATT and CDR2 SNEGSKA (reference sequence). CDR3 in DNA: TGCAGTGCTAGTTCATCCGAGGGCACAGATACGCAGTATTTT. As protein: CSASSSEGTDTQYF.

The chain couples TRBV18 to TRBJ2-7, with 9 nucleotides matching TRBD1. Germline-derived CDR1 and CDR2 are KGHSH and LQKENI. J lost 6 bases, V lost 5 bases, and 23 bases had no gene match. The CDR3 is 19 amino acids. CDR3 DNA: TGTGCCAGCTCAGCCCCCACAGGGGGCGCCGGTGCGGGGAGGGGCGAGCAGTACTTC. As protein: CASSAPTGGAGAGRGEQYF.

J is TRBJ2-7 and V is TRBV27; D possibly corresponds to TRBD2 (5 bases). V lost 3 bases and J lost 6, with 12 bases in between. Germline V gene sequence: CDR1 MNHEY, CDR2 SMNVEV (reference sequence). The CDR3 runs 13 residues. CDR3 coding DNA: TGTGCCAGCAGTTTGGGCGGGTATGGCGAGCAGTACTTC. This gives the protein CASSLGGYGEQYF.

V is TRBV9 and J is TRBJ1-1; 8 bases fit TRBD1. V lost 2 bases and J lost 5; bases outside the gene matches: 8. Germline V gene lookup returns CDR1 SGDLS and CDR2 YYNGEE. There are 15 residues in the CDR3. The CDR3 coding sequence is TGTGCCAGCAGCGTCGTGCCAGGGGGCCGGACTGAAGCTTTCTTT. This codes for CASSVVPGGRTEAFF.

The V gene is TRBV7-3, the J gene TRBJ2-5, with D perhaps given as TRBD1 or TRBD2 (6 bases each). Deletions cut 1 base from V and 5 bases from J, with 14 bases between. The CDR3 totals 15 residues. Germline V gene sequence: CDR1 SGHTA, CDR2 FQGTGA. The CDR3 DNA follows: TGTGCCAGCAGCTTAAACGGCAGGGGAGGCGAGACCCAGTACTTC. Its translation: CASSLNGRGGETQYF.

In this sample, this clone turned up a few times. The chain carries TRBV19 and TRBJ1-2, with a weak D call TRBD1 (6 bases). CDR3 length equals 14 residues. V shed 5 bases and J shed 8 bases, with 18 bases lying between them. In germline, CDR1 is LNHDA, CDR2 SQIVND (reference sequence). The CDR3 DNA reads TGTGCCAGTAGTCCAGAGACAGGATCGGGGGGCTACACCTTC. This sequence encodes CASSPETGSGGYTF.

This rearrangement joins TRBV30 to TRBJ2-7, with D perhaps matching TRBD1 (6 bases). V was pared by 0 bases and J by 6 bases, with 9 bases between. Per germline, CDR1 GTSNPN and CDR2 SVGIG (reference sequence). The CDR3 has 12 amino acids. Here the CDR3 DNA reads TGTGCCTGGAGTGTAACAGGGTCCGAGCAGTACTTC. Residues: CAWSVTGSEQYF.

This chain connects TRBV10-3 to TRBJ2-7, with TRBD2 identical over 10 bases. Trimming removed 0 bases from V and 4 bases from J; junction bases left unmatched: 6. CDR1 is ENHRY and CDR2 is SYGVKD in the germline V gene. This CDR3 comprises 16 residues. The CDR3 loop reads CAISESIAGGSYEQYF. CDR3 DNA sequence: TGTGCCATCAGTGAGTCGATAGCGGGGGGTTCGTACGAGCAGTACTTC.

This chain joins TRBV28 and TRBJ1-5, with D perhaps matching TRBD1 (5 bases). Germline V CDR1 and CDR2: MDHEN, SYDVKM. This CDR3 comprises 15 residues. V was trimmed by 3 bases and J by 6 bases, leaving 15 bases between them. CDR3 nucleotide sequence: TGTGCCAGCAGTTTGATGGGAGGTGGGGGTCAGCCCCAGCATTTT. Translating it yields CASSLMGGGGQPQHF. The complete variable domain, with remaining parts taken from reference TRBV28 and TRBJ1-5, reads DVKVTQSSRYLVKRTGEKVFLECVQDMDHENMFWYRQDPGLGLRLIYFSYDVKMKEKGDIPEGYSVSREKKERFSLILESASTNQTSMYLCASSLMGGGGQPQHFGDGTRLSIL.